This is a list of T cell receptor beta chains from one sample in a study of molecular identifiers for immune sequencing clone quantification. TCRdb recomputed calls from the PCR reads with MiXCR, one row per CDR3 protein. This table has hundreds of thousands of distinct CDR3 sequences, over 20% appearing once. The source material was naive CD8+ T cells from blood, with Jurkat cell RNA spiked in. Source of these receptors: a human donor in good health. Some libraries in this study had Jurkat cell RNA spiked in. The CDR3 runs from the conserved cysteine through the conserved F or W. The D gene is left open where the match is weak. Part of the rows lack a size; the others show once, few, many or a class for expanded clones.

abundance	d_gene	len	v_gene	j_gene	CDR3nt	CDR3aa
-	TRBD2	14	TRBV14	TRBJ2-3	TGTGCCAGCAGCCAAGAACTAGCGTTTGATACGCAGTATTTT	CASSQELAFDTQYF
-	TRBD1	14	TRBV14	TRBJ1-1	TGTGCCGGCAGCCAAACAGGGGACTGGACTGAAGCTTTCTTT	CAGSQTGDWTEAFF
many	-	13	TRBV29-1	TRBJ2-2	TGCAGCGTTGATGAGGGGCATGGCGGGGAGCTGTTTTTT	CSVDEGHGGELFF
many	-	14	TRBV7-8	TRBJ1-5	TGTGCCAGCAGCCCCAGACAGGACGGTCAGCCCCAGCATTTT	CASSPRQDGQPQHF
few	TRBD1	15	TRBV7-9	TRBJ1-1	TGTGCCAGCAGCTTATTACAGGGGCCGAACACTGAAGCTTTCTTT	CASSLLQGPNTEAFF
few	TRBD2	18	TRBV12-3/TRBV12-4	TRBJ2-5	TGTGCCAGCAGTTTAGCGCCGGCTAGCGGGGGTCTACAAGAGACCCAGTACTTC	CASSLAPASGGLQETQYF
few	-	14	TRBV7-9	TRBJ1-1	TGTGCCAGCAGCCCACAGGGATGGAACACTGAAGCTTTCTTT	CASSPQGWNTEAFF
few	TRBD1	16	TRBV6-2/TRBV6-3	TRBJ2-5	TGTGCCAGCAGTTACTCATCCGGACAGGGTATAGAGACCCAGTACTTC	CASSYSSGQGIETQYF
-	TRBD1	17	TRBV19	TRBJ1-1	TGTGCCAGTAAAGACATACAGGGGAGGTCGGTAAGGACTGAAGCTTTCTTT	CASKDIQGRSVRTEAFF
-	TRBD1	13	TRBV19	TRBJ1-6	TGTGCCAGTAGTGCGGACAGGCTATCACCCCTCCACTTT	CASSADRLSPLHF
many	TRBD2	16	TRBV7-9	TRBJ2-3	TGTGCCAGCAGCCCTCAGCGGGAGGGGAGCGCAGATACGCAGTATTTT	CASSPQREGSADTQYF
many	-	13	TRBV28	TRBJ2-7	TGTGCCAGCAGTAGGACTGCCTGGGACGAGCAGTACTTC	CASSRTAWDEQYF
few	-	14	TRBV19	TRBJ1-6	TGTGCCAGTAGCCCTCAACTTACAGGGTCACCCCTCCACTTT	CASSPQLTGSPLHF
-	TRBD2	14	TRBV4-2	TRBJ2-2	TGTGCCAGCAGTGCGGGAGATCACACCGGGGAGCTGTTTTTT	CASSAGDHTGELFF
-	TRBD1	17	TRBV6-2/TRBV6-3	TRBJ1-5	TGTGCCAGCAGTTATACTACCGGGACAGGCGTCAATCAGTCCCAGCATTTT	CASSYTTGTGVNQSQHF
few	-	13	TRBV25-1	TRBJ2-5	TGTGCCAGCAGTAGGGGGTTTATGGAGACCCAGTACTTC	CASSRGFMETQYF
-	-	15	TRBV11-2	TRBJ2-5	TGTGCCAGCGGCGCAACGACAGGTACCGATGAGCCCCAGTACTTC	CASGATTGTDEPQYF
few	-	13	TRBV10-3	TRBJ2-7	TGTGCCATCAGTGAGTCCAGGTCCTACGAGCAGTACTTC	CAISESRSYEQYF
-	-	16	TRBV12-3/TRBV12-4	TRBJ2-5	TGTGCCAGCAGTTTAGAGGCCACCAGTCTTCAAGAGACCCAGTACTTC	CASSLEATSLQETQYF
once	TRBD1	15	TRBV6-6	TRBJ2-3	TGTGCCAGCAGTTACCTCGGACAGGGCTCAGATACGCAGTATTTT	CASSYLGQGSDTQYF
-	TRBD1	17	TRBV4-1	TRBJ1-1	TGCGCCAGCAGCCAAGAGCCTCAGGGGGCCGCGAACACTGAAGCTTTCTTT	CASSQEPQGAANTEAFF
many	-	13	TRBV7-9	TRBJ2-3	TGTGCCAGCAGCGGTCGGGTCGATGATACGCAGTATTTT	CASSGRVDDTQYF
many	-	11	TRBV12-3/TRBV12-4	TRBJ1-1	TGTGCCAGCACCTACGACAGTGGGGCTTTCTTT	CASTYDSGAFF
few	-	14	TRBV27	TRBJ2-7	TGTGCCAGCAGTTTCCGCTCCGGGAGCTACGAGCAGTACTTC	CASSFRSGSYEQYF
many	-	11	TRBV12-3/TRBV12-4	TRBJ2-5	TGTGCCAGCAGCTCGCCGGGGGCCCAGTACTTC	CASSSPGAQYF
many	TRBD1	14	TRBV5-4	TRBJ2-7	TGTGCCAGCAGCACCGGGACAGGACCCTACGAGCAGTACTTC	CASSTGTGPYEQYF